This T cell receptor (beta chain) originates from a study of T cell repertoires in cytomegalovirus infection. Study details: Both a matching HLA type and CMV infection were indicated by public TCR beta signatures. Study findings and constraints: Dominant in the ex vivo response were TCR beta clonotypes restricted by HLA-C and specific for CMV.

This clonotype was counted a few times. Its antigen remains unknown. V dropped 8 bases and J dropped 7 bases, with 15 bases sitting between them. CDR3 length: 14 amino acids. In germline, CDR1 is SNHLY, CDR2 FYNNEI. TCRdb reanalysed the reads using MiXCR and keeps one entry per CDR3 protein. The sample yields a few hundred thousand distinct CDR3 sequences, around a quarter seen once. Material: PBMCs. This receptor was identified in a human donor in good health (CMV status not recorded). Some clones in this sample may be carry-over from other donors' samples. This chain joins TRBV2 and TRBJ1-6, with unresolved D. The CDR3 bases are TGTGCCAGCCAAGATTGGACGTGGAATTCACCCCTCCACTTT. Residues: CASQDWTWNSPLHF. Filled out from reference TRBV2 and TRBJ1-6, the complete variable domain reads EPEVTQTPSHQVTQMGQEVILRCVPISNHLYFYWYRQILGQKVEFLVSFYNNEISEKSEIFDDQFSVERPDGSNFTLKIRSTKLEDSAMYFCASQDWTWNSPLHFGNGTRLTVT.